The T cell receptor (beta chain) described here comes from a study of blood T cell repertoires in COVID-19. This table comes from immunoSEQ multiplex PCR, and its TCRdb copy is limited to in-frame clones, with some not included. The sample holds some 300,000 clones, 89% seen once. This CDR3 spans 16 amino acids. Germline V gene lookup returns CDR1 LGHDT and CDR2 YNNKEL (reference sequence). The V segment lost 3 bases and the J segment 5 bases; nucleotides outside the gene matches: 5. This chain connects TRBV3-1 (or the pseudogene TRBV3-2) to TRBJ2-2; 11 nucleotides match TRBD1. Specimen: peripheral blood. The receptor's source is a woman under 40 with COVID-19, enrolled during active disease. DNA for the CDR3: TGTGCCAGCAGCCAGGACAGGGGGCTTGGTACCGGGGAGCTGTTTTTT. Protein product: CASSQDRGLGTGELFF.